Reported below is one TCR beta chain. Its antigen remains unknown. The assay was immunoSEQ multiplex PCR, and TCRdb's table has in-frame clones only and misses some. This sample has approximately 30,000 clones, with 87% found just once. The data originate from a study of T cells in tuberculosis. Study overall: The T cells targeted glucose monomycolate, a mycobacterial lipid, via CD1B. A South African cohort included IGRA-negative adolescents, latently infected IGRA-positive adolescents and adults with active tuberculosis.

Germline values: CDR1 SGHVS, CDR2 FNYEAQ. Trimming removed 1 base at V and 0 bases at J, with 13 bases between. This CDR3 is 16 amino acids long. Whole-study results and caveats: Active tuberculosis TCR-alpha repertoires lay closer to GMM-specific TCRs than IGRA-negative controls, suggesting clonal expansion. Active tuberculosis cases were adults; controls were adolescents.

Time point specified: new active TB diagnosis, blood taken before or within 7 days of starting treatment. The TCR comes from an adult with tuberculosis. This sample comprised PBMCs, obtained at tuberculosis diagnosis. The genes are TRBV7-6 and TRBJ2-7; D call uncertain. The CDR3 region has the DNA TGTGCCAGCAGCTTAGTTGGCGGATTGAGCTCCTACGAGCAGTACTTC. Translating gives CASSLVGGLSSYEQYF.